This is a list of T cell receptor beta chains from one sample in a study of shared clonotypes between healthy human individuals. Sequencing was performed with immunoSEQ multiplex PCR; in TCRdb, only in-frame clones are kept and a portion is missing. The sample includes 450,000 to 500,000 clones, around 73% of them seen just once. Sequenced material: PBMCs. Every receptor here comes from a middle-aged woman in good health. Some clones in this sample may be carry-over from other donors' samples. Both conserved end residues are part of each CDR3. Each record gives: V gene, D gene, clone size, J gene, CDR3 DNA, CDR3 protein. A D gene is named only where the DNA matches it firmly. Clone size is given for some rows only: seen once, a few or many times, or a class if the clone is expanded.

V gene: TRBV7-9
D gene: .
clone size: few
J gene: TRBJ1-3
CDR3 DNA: TGTGCCAGCAGCTTAAGGCGTGCGGGAGATGGAAACACCATATATTTT
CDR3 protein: CASSLRRAGDGNTIYF

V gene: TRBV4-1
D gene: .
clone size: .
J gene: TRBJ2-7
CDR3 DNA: TGCGCCAGCAGCCTAACCGGGACCGAGTCCTACGAGCAGTACTTC
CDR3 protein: CASSLTGTESYEQYF

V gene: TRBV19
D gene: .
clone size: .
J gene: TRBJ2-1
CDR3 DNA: TGTGCCAGTAGTAGCCGAGGACTTTACAATGAGCAGTTCTTC
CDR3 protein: CASSSRGLYNEQFF

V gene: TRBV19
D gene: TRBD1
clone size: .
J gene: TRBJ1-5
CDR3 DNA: TGTGCCAGTAGTAGGCGGGACAGCCTCAATCAGCCCCAGCATTTT
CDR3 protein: CASSRRDSLNQPQHF

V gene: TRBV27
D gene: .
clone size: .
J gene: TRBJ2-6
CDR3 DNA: TGTGCCAGCAGTTTATTGGGCACAGTCTCTGGGGCCAACGTCCTGACTTTC
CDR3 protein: CASSLLGTVSGANVLTF

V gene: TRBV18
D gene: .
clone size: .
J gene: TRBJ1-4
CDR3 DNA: TGTGCCAGCTCAAACGGGAATGAAAAACTGTTTTTT
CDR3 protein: CASSNGNEKLFF

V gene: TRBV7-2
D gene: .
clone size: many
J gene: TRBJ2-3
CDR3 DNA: TGTGCCAGCAGCTTAGACCCGAGTAGCGTCACAGATACGCAGTATTTT
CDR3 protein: CASSLDPSSVTDTQYF

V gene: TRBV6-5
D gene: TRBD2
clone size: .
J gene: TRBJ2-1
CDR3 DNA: TGTGCCAGCCTACCGGCGGGGGGCTCCTACAATGAGCAGTTCTTC
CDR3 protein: CASLPAGGSYNEQFF

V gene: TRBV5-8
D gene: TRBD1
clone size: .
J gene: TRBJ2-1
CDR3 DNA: TGTGCCAGCAGCAGGACAGGGGGCGCCTACAATGAGCAGTTCTTC
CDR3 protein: CASSRTGGAYNEQFF

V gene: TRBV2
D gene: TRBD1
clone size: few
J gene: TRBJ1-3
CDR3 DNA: TGTGCCAGCGGAAGGGACAGCCCGCCAGTGGGAAACACCATATATTTT
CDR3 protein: CASGRDSPPVGNTIYF

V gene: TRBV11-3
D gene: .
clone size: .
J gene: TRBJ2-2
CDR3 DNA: TGTGCCAGCAGCTTAAACTACCTCGGGGAGCTGTTTTTT
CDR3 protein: CASSLNYLGELFF

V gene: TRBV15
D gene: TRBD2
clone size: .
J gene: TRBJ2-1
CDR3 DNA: TGTGCCACCAGCGGGGGACTAGCGGGAAACAATGAGCAGTTCTTC
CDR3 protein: CATSGGLAGNNEQFF

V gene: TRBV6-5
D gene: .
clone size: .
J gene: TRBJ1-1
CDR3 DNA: TGTGCCAGCAGTCCGGGACATCGGGACACTGAAGCTTTCTTT
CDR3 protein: CASSPGHRDTEAFF

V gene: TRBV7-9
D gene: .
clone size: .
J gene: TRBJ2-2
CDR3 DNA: TGTGCCAGCAGCTCCGAACCGAACACCGGGGAGCTGTTTTTT
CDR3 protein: CASSSEPNTGELFF

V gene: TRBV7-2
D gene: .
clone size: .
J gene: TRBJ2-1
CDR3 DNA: TGTGCCAGCAGCGCGGGACCTGGGGGTTCTAATGAGCAGTTCTTC
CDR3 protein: CASSAGPGGSNEQFF

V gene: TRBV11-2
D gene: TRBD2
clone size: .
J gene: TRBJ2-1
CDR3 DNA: TGTGCCAGCAGCCCTAGAGCGGGAAAGGACAATGAGCAGTTCTTC
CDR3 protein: CASSPRAGKDNEQFF

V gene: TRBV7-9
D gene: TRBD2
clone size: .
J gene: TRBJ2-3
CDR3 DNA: TGTGCCAGCAGCCAAAGCGGACTAGCGGCAGGTACGCAGTATTTT
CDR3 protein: CASSQSGLAAGTQYF

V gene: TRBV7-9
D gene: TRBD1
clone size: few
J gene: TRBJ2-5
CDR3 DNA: TGTGCCAGCAGACCCGGACAGGGGCATTACCAAGAGACCCAGTACTTC
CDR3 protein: CASRPGQGHYQETQYF

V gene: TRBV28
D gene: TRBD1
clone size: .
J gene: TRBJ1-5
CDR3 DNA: TGTGCCAGCTTCAAACAGGGGGGAGGTCAGCCCCAGCATTTT
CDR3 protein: CASFKQGGGQPQHF

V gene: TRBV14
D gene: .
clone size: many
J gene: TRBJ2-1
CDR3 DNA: TGTGCCAGCAGCCAAGAACGCCCCCCCCGGAGGCTACCCCAAGAAAATTACAATGAGCAGTTCTTC
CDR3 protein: CASSQERPPRRLPQENYNEQFF

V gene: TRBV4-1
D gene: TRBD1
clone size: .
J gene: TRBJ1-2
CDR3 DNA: TGCGCCAGCAGCCAACCCGGGGGACAGCGGGCCTCCCGCGGCTACACCTTC
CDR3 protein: CASSQPGGQRASRGYTF

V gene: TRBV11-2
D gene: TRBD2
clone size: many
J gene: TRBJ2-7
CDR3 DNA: TGTGCCAGTGCCGGGGGGGCCGCCCCCTCCTACGAGCAGTACTTC
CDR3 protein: CASAGGAAPSYEQYF

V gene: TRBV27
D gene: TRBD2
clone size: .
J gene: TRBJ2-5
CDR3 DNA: TGTGCCAGCAGTTTACTAGCGGGAGTAGAGACCCAGTACTTC
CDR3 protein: CASSLLAGVETQYF